A selection of T cell receptor beta chains follows, all from one sample in a study of naive and memory T cell subsets. One entry per CDR3 protein, called by TCRdb with MiXCR from the UMI-ligation and nested PCR reads. This sample carries roughly 83,000 distinct CDR3 sequences, approximately 10% of them seen once, and the ten largest clones take just over 0.13%. The source material was naive CD4+ T cells from blood. All receptors come from a human donor in good health. CDR3s include the opening cysteine and the closing phenylalanine or tryptophan. D genes are given only for firm matches. Expanded clones are given a class, and other clones once, few, many or no size at all.

clone size,D gene,J gene,V gene,CDR3 protein,CDR3 DNA
.,TRBD1,TRBJ2-5,TRBV30,CAWARQGQETQYF,TGTGCCTGGGCGAGACAGGGCCAAGAGACCCAGTACTTC
many,.,TRBJ2-1,TRBV14,CASSPGNEQFF,TGTGCCAGCAGCCCAGGCAATGAGCAGTTCTTC
.,.,TRBJ2-5,TRBV2,CASSSGESGTQYF,TGTGCCAGCAGTTCCGGGGAGTCAGGGACCCAGTACTTC
few,TRBD1,TRBJ1-4,TRBV29-1,CSVRGQTTNEKLFF,TGCAGCGTGAGGGGACAGACAACTAATGAAAAACTGTTTTTT
many,.,TRBJ2-5,TRBV18,CASSPTRMETQYF,TGTGCCAGCTCGCCAACACGGATGGAGACCCAGTACTTC
.,.,TRBJ2-2,TRBV3-1,CASSPRAGSGELFF,TGTGCCAGCAGCCCCCGGGCGGGCTCCGGGGAGCTGTTTTTT
many,.,TRBJ1-1,TRBV6-4,CASSVKGGTEAFF,TGTGCCAGCAGTGTTAAGGGTGGCACTGAAGCTTTCTTT
.,.,TRBJ2-7,TRBV12-3/TRBV12-4,CASRAQGSDEQYF,TGTGCCAGCAGGGCCCAGGGGTCCGACGAGCAGTACTTC
many,.,TRBJ1-2,TRBV5-4,CASSQGWFYTF,TGTGCCAGCAGCCAAGGCTGGTTCTACACCTTC
.,TRBD2,TRBJ2-5,TRBV7-2,CASSLVASGSLLETQYF,TGTGCCAGCAGCTTAGTCGCTAGCGGGAGTCTTTTAGAGACCCAGTACTTC
few,TRBD2,TRBJ2-3,TRBV7-3,CASSLRTSGGPDTQYF,TGTGCCAGCAGCTTAAGGACTAGCGGGGGCCCAGATACGCAGTATTTT
.,.,TRBJ2-1,TRBV6-5,CASSYGSSYNEQFF,TGTGCCAGCAGTTATGGGTCCTCCTACAATGAGCAGTTCTTC
many,.,TRBJ2-7,TRBV18,CASSPGAAYEQYF,TGTGCCAGCTCTCCGGGGGCCGCCTACGAGCAGTACTTC
few,.,TRBJ1-6,TRBV7-9,CASSLRQTNSPLHF,TGTGCCAGCAGCTTAAGGCAGACTAATTCACCCCTCCACTTT
many,.,TRBJ2-2,TRBV27,CASSLYPRQAVAGELFF,TGTGCCAGCAGTTTATACCCTCGACAGGCGGTGGCCGGGGAGCTGTTTTTT
.,.,TRBJ2-4,TRBV19,CASSPSGLAKNIQYF,TGTGCCAGTAGTCCCTCGGGACTAGCCAAAAACATTCAGTACTTC
many,TRBD1,TRBJ1-5,TRBV19,CASSPSTRQGREYQPQHF,TGTGCCAGTAGTCCATCGACCCGACAGGGGAGAGAGTATCAGCCCCAGCATTTT
.,.,TRBJ2-5,TRBV30,CAWTGEYQETQYF,TGTGCCTGGACAGGAGAATACCAAGAGACCCAGTACTTC
few,.,TRBJ2-7,TRBV11-3,CASSTEWSSYEQYF,TGTGCCAGCAGCACGGAGTGGAGCTCCTACGAGCAGTACTTC
few,.,TRBJ2-1,TRBV12-3/TRBV12-4,CASSPTGFGQFF,TGTGCCAGCAGTCCGACAGGATTTGGGCAGTTCTTC
.,.,TRBJ1-1,TRBV24-1,CATSESGRGKAFF,TGTGCCACCAGTGAAAGTGGACGCGGTAAGGCTTTCTTT
.,TRBD1,TRBJ2-3,TRBV6-6,CASRTIQQGNTDTQYF,TGTGCCAGCAGGACCATCCAACAGGGGAACACAGATACGCAGTATTTT
many,.,TRBJ1-5,TRBV7-2,CASSFRGNQPQHF,TGTGCCAGCAGTTTCAGGGGCAATCAGCCCCAGCATTTT
few,TRBD1,TRBJ1-1,TRBV12-3/TRBV12-4,CASSPRDRGDTEAFF,TGTGCCAGCAGTCCAAGGGACAGGGGGGACACTGAAGCTTTCTTT
few,.,TRBJ2-2,TRBV13,CASSLGDSTGELFF,TGTGCCAGCAGCTTGGGGGACTCAACCGGGGAGCTGTTTTTT
.,.,TRBJ1-5,TRBV20-1,CSARAGQKQPQHF,TGCAGTGCTAGAGCGGGACAAAAACAGCCCCAGCATTTT
many,.,TRBJ1-5,TRBV12-3/TRBV12-4,CASSWARKQPQHF,TGTGCCAGCAGTTGGGCACGAAAGCAGCCCCAGCATTTT
few,.,TRBJ1-5,TRBV7-2,CASSLETWGKQPQHF,TGTGCCAGCAGCTTAGAAACATGGGGGAAACAGCCCCAGCATTTT
once,.,TRBJ2-3,TRBV7-8,CASSLAAPATDTQYF,TGTGCCAGCAGCTTAGCAGCGCCAGCGACAGATACGCAGTATTTT
.,TRBD2,TRBJ2-3,TRBV29-1,CSVAHNLAGGTDTQYF,TGCAGCGTCGCACACAACCTAGCGGGGGGCACAGATACGCAGTATTTT
many,.,TRBJ2-1,TRBV12-3/TRBV12-4,CASSRAPEQFF,TGTGCCAGCAGCCGGGCACCGGAGCAGTTCTTC
.,TRBD2,TRBJ2-1,TRBV15,CATNRRGYNEQFF,TGTGCCACCAACCGGCGGGGGTACAATGAGCAGTTCTTC
many,.,TRBJ2-2,TRBV20-1,CSAAGFERLTGELFF,TGCAGTGCAGCCGGCTTTGAAAGGTTGACCGGGGAGCTGTTTTTT
.,.,TRBJ2-4,TRBV18,CASSPLTGTPSAKNIQYF,TGTGCCAGCTCACCCCTCACCGGGACCCCCTCGGCCAAAAACATTCAGTACTTC
few,TRBD1,TRBJ1-6,TRBV15,CATSRQGAGNSPLHF,TGTGCCACCAGCAGGCAGGGGGCGGGTAATTCACCCCTCCACTTT
.,.,TRBJ2-1,TRBV18,CASSPSATIDNEQFF,TGTGCCAGCTCACCAAGCGCGACTATTGACAATGAGCAGTTCTTC
few,TRBD2,TRBJ2-2,TRBV7-2,CASSLVRFPSGGTRPNTGELFF,TGTGCCAGCAGCTTAGTCCGGTTCCCTAGCGGGGGGACCCGACCGAACACCGGGGAGCTGTTTTTT
few,TRBD2,TRBJ2-7,TRBV7-8,CASSQRGTSGNEQYF,TGTGCCAGCAGCCAGAGAGGGACTAGCGGGAACGAGCAGTACTTC
many,.,TRBJ2-3,TRBV30,CAWSSGKGTDTQYF,TGTGCCTGGAGTTCCGGGAAAGGCACAGATACGCAGTATTTT
.,TRBD1,TRBJ1-2,TRBV5-1,CASSWAGTGDGYTF,TGCGCCAGCAGCTGGGCCGGGACAGGGGATGGCTACACCTTC
few,TRBD1,TRBJ1-1,TRBV5-5,CASSFLDRDGTEAFF,TGTGCCAGCAGCTTCCTTGACAGGGACGGGACTGAAGCTTTCTTT
once,.,TRBJ2-7,TRBV12-3/TRBV12-4,CASNLEGRYEQYF,TGTGCCAGCAATTTAGAGGGGAGGTACGAGCAGTACTTC
few,TRBD1,TRBJ1-2,TRBV7-9,CASSHLRDRAAYYGYTF,TGTGCCAGCAGCCACCTTAGAGACAGGGCCGCTTACTATGGCTACACCTTC
few,.,TRBJ2-2,TRBV6-6,CASSYRLAGETGELFF,TGTGCCAGCAGTTACCGTTTGGCAGGCGAAACCGGGGAGCTGTTTTTT
.,.,TRBJ2-4,TRBV13,CASSLFGRGTRVTFLAKNIQYF,TGTGCCAGCAGCTTATTTGGCAGGGGAACACGCGTTACCTTTTTAGCCAAAAACATTCAGTACTTC
many,.,TRBJ2-3,TRBV25-1,CASSEGGLPDTQYF,TGTGCCAGCAGTGAAGGAGGGCTACCAGATACGCAGTATTTT
.,.,TRBJ1-1,TRBV6-2/TRBV6-3,CASSLRRGLAEAFF,TGTGCCAGCAGTTTAAGGAGGGGCTTAGCTGAAGCTTTCTTT
few,.,TRBJ1-6,TRBV7-9,CASSFRAPGRANSPLHF,TGTGCCAGCAGCTTTCGTGCTCCGGGCCGAGCTAATTCACCCCTCCACTTT
.,TRBD2,TRBJ2-1,TRBV12-3/TRBV12-4,CASSFLGGGRRGNEQFF,TGTGCCAGCAGTTTTCTTGGGGGAGGGCGTCGTGGTAATGAGCAGTTCTTC
.,.,TRBJ1-2,TRBV20-1,CSVTGPGTLDLYTF,TGCAGTGTCACCGGGCCCGGGACTTTGGACCTCTACACCTTC
few,TRBD2,TRBJ2-1,TRBV7-9,CASSLTSVTQGGQFF,TGTGCCAGCAGCCTAACTAGCGTCACTCAAGGAGGGCAGTTCTTC
few,.,TRBJ2-7,TRBV6-6,CASSDPAGIQSSYEQYF,TGTGCCAGCAGTGACCCGGCGGGGATCCAAAGCTCCTACGAGCAGTACTTC